This TCR beta chain was captured by sequencing in a study of blood T cell repertoires in COVID-19. Study-wide context: The United States, Italy and Spain provided the acute and convalescent COVID-19 samples. PBMCs, B-cell-depleted T cells, or T cells provided the cDNA or gDNA that made up the material.

Original processing methods: Using reference gene primer amplification, nucleated cell counts were estimated. Assay used: immunoSEQ multiplex PCR; TCRdb lists only in-frame clones, some missing. That table supplies the V and J calls and clone size; D and trimming were determined from the DNA. The profile shows fewer than 350,000 clones, 85% to 90% of them singletons. Recruited during active infection, patients (from Seattle) were subsequently followed longitudinally. The sample consisted of peripheral blood. The clonotype was recovered from a woman aged 30 to 39 with COVID-19, enrolled during active disease.

Written as DNA, the CDR3 is TGTGCCAGTAGTCTAAGCGTCGGAGGTAGCAATCAGCCCCAGCATTTT. This codes for CASSLSVGGSNQPQHF. The chain carries TRBV19 and TRBJ1-5; D is undetermined. Per the germline V gene, CDR1 is LNHDA and CDR2 is SQIVND (reference sequence). Trimming took off 5 bases at V and 0 bases at J, with 14 bases between the two ends. The CDR3 covers 16 residues.